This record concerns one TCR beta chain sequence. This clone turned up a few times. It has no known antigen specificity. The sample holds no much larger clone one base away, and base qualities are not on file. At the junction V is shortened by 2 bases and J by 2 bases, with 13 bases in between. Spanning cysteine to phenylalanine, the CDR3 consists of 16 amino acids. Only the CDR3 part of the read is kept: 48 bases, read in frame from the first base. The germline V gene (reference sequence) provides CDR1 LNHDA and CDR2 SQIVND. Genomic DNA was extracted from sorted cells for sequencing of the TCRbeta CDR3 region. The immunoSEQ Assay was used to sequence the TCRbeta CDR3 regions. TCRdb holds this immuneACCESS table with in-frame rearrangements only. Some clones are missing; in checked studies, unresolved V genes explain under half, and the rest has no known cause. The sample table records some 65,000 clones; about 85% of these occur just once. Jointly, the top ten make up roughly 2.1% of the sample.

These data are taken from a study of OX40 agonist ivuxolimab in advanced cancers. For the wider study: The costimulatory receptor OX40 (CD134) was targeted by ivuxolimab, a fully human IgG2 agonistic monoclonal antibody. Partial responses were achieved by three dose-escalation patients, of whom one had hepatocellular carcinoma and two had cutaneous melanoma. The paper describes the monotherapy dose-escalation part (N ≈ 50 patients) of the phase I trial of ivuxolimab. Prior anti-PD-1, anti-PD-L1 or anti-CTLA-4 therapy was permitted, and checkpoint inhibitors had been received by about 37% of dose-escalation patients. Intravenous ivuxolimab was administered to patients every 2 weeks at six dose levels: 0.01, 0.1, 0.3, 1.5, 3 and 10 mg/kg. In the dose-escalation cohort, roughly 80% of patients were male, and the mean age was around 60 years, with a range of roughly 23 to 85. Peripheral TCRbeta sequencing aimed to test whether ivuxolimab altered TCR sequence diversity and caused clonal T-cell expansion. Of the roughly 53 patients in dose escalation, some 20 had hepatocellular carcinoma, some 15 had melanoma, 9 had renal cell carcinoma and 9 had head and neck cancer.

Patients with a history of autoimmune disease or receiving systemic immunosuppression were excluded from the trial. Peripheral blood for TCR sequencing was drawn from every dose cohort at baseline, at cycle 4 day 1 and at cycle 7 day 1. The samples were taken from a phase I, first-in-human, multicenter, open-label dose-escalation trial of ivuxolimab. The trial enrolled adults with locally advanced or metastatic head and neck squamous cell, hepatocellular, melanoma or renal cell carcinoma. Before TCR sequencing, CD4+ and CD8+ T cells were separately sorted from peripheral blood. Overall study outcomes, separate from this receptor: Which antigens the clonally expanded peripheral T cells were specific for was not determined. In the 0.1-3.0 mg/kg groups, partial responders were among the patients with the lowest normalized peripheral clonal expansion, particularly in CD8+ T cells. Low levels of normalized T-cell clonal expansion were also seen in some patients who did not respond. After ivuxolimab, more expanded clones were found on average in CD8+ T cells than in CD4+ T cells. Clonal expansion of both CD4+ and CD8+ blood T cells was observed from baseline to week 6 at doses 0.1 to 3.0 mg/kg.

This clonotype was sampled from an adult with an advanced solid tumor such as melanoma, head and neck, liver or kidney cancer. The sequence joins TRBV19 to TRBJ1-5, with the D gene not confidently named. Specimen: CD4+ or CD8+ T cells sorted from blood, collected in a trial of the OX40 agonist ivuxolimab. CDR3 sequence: CASSISPPPGNQPQHF. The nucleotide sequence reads TGTGCCAGTAGTATATCCCCCCCACCGGGCAATCAGCCCCAGCATTTT.